This TCR beta chain was captured in a study of blood T cell repertoires in COVID-19. Original data processing: Reference gene primer amplification in the assay estimated nucleated cell counts. The data were produced by immunoSEQ multiplex PCR, yet TCRdb's version contains in-frame clones alone and is incomplete. V and J calls and clone size are as listed in that table; D and trimming were resolved from the DNA. The sample yields approximately 270,000 clones, approximately 85% seen once. Living in 24 US areas, the participants were between roughly 18 and 95 years of age. Categorization into cohorts depended on clinical history that participants reported. Germline CDR1 is SNHLY and CDR2 is FYNNEI. There are 12 residues in the CDR3. V lost 2 bases to trimming and J lost 9 bases, with 7 bases between them.

The TCR originated in a woman between 50 and 59 years old who had recovered from COVID-19. V and J are TRBV2 and TRBJ2-2, with no clear D. The sequenced material came from PBMCs or T cells enriched from blood (not recorded which). CDR3 region: CASSELSRELFF. For the CDR3, the DNA is TGTGCCAGCAGTGAACTTAGCCGGGAGCTGTTTTTT.